This entry is about one T cell receptor beta chain. What it binds is unknown. The CDR3 contains 16 residues. From germline, CDR1 is PRHDT and CDR2 FYEKMQ (reference sequence). V lost 3 bases, J lost 7 bases, and 12 bases stayed unmatched. The record originates from a study of T cell clones after liver transplantation. Background on the study: TCRbeta sequencing after a pre-transplant mixed lymphocyte reaction identified graft-donor-reactive clones, later tracked in post-transplant blood. Tolerance: complete withdrawal held at least one year, liver enzymes staying within twice normal. Overall study results and limits: In a couple of subjects, few donor cells limited the measurable donor-reactive repertoire. Graft donor-reactive T cells may have migrated into the graft rather than being deleted.

Produced via immunoSEQ multiplex PCR; TCRdb's table is partial and in-frame only. The data show about 75,000 clones, around 84% seen once. The source of this sequence is a human patient who received a liver transplant. Part of the T cell pool may stem from the graft donor. This chain connects TRBV13 to TRBJ2-1; the match to TRBD2 covers 7 bases. Material: CD4+ T cells from blood, obtained 48 months after liver transplant. The CDR3 region is CASSLSVSGRRNEQFF. The CDR3 DNA sequence: TGTGCCAGCAGCTTGAGCGTTAGCGGGCGTAGGAATGAGCAGTTCTTC.